Following are 19 T cell receptor beta chains from one sample sequenced in a study of cytomegalovirus exposure and HLA in healthy donors. With 60 Vbeta and 13 Jbeta primers, the PCR was carried out. Only in-frame clones appear in the TCRdb table, and some are missing; sequencing was by immunoSEQ multiplex PCR. The sample yields 95,000 to 150,000 clones, 70% to 75% seen once. What was sequenced was PBMCs. Receptors were obtained from a woman in her thirties or forties in good health and CMV-seronegative.

This clone turned up a few times. This chain connects TRBV11-3 to TRBJ1-2; 7 positions match TRBD1. V lost 3 bases to trimming and J lost 1 base; unmatched junction nucleotides: 5. The germline V gene has CDR1 SGHNT and CDR2 YENEEA. CDR3 length equals 15 residues. Here the CDR3 DNA reads TGTGCCAGCAGCTTTGGAGGGGGCAGTAACTATGGCTACACCTTC. Translation: CASSFGGGSNYGYTF. Based on the CDR3 plus reference TRBV11-3 and TRBJ1-2, the full variable domain is EAGVVQSPRYKIIEKKQPVAFWCNPISGHNTLYWYLQNLGQGPELLIRYENEEAVDDSQLPKDRFSAERLKGVDSTLKIQPAELGDSAVYLCASSFGGGSNYGYTFGSGTRLTVV.

This clone was observed a few times. This rearrangement joins TRBV9 to TRBJ2-3; the match to TRBD2 covers 12 bases. CDR1 and CDR2 (germline): SGDLS, YYNGEE. The CDR3 covers 15 residues. Germline trimming cut 4 bases from V and 2 bases from J; bases unmatched to any gene: 2. The CDR3 here is CASSLAGGNTDTQYF. CDR3 DNA sequence: TGTGCCAGCAGCCTAGCGGGGGGGAACACAGATACGCAGTATTTT.

CDR3 protein: CASSLGGGDQPQHF. The CDR3 nucleotides read TGTGCCAGCAGCTTGGGTGGGGGGGATCAGCCCCAGCATTTT. V is TRBV5-4 and J is TRBJ1-5; a possible D gene is TRBD1 (5 bases). The CDR3 consists of 14 residues. V dropped 0 bases and J dropped 5 bases, with 9 bases sitting between them. CDR1 is SGHNT, CDR2 YYREEE, per germline (reference sequence).

This chain uses TRBV6-1 with TRBJ1-2; D is ambiguous. Germline-derived CDR1 and CDR2 are MNHNS and SASEGT. The CDR3 has 13 residues. Trimming cost V 5 bases and J 14 bases, with 21 bases left between them. For the CDR3, the DNA is TGTGCCAGCAGTCCTCTAAGTGGCCGGCTGGAGACCTTC. This codes for CASSPLSGRLETF.

The V call is TRBV5-5, the J call TRBJ1-5; D is unresolved. The V gene lost 0 bases and the J gene lost 0 bases, with 10 bases spanning the gap. The CDR3 consists of 16 residues. Per germline, CDR1 SGHKS and CDR2 YYEKEE (reference sequence). The CDR3 DNA is TGTGCCAGCAGCTTGGTGCCGGGAAATAGCAATCAGCCCCAGCATTTT. Translated, it gives CASSLVPGNSNQPQHF.

This clone has just one count. The chain couples TRBV28 to TRBJ1-1; 9 bases line up with TRBD1. The V gene's germline CDR1 is MDHEN and CDR2 SYDVKM. The CDR3 extends over 15 amino acids. The V segment lost 6 bases and the J segment 2 bases; nucleotides outside the gene matches: 7. The CDR3 loop is CASSPGTGPNTEAFF. For the CDR3, the DNA is TGTGCCAGCAGCCCCGGGACAGGGCCAAACACTGAAGCTTTCTTT.

The chain recombines TRBV19 with TRBJ2-7, with a tentative D call TRBD1 (6 bases). The CDR3 totals 15 residues. V lost 5 bases to trimming and J lost 1 base, with 15 bases between them. The V gene's germline CDR1 is LNHDA and CDR2 SQIVND (reference sequence). The DNA of the CDR3 is TGTGCCAGTAGTTTAACGGGACACAGATCCTACGAGCAGTACTTC. It codes for CASSLTGHRSYEQYF.

The rearrangement joins TRBV6-1 to TRBJ1-1; a weak D match, TRBD1 (5 bases). Trimming removed 5 bases from V and 1 base from J, with 14 bases in between. The germline V gene encodes CDR1 MNHNS and CDR2 SASEGT. CDR3 length equals 15 residues. The CDR3 DNA sequence: TGTGCCAGCAGTACTCTGACAGCTGGGAACACTGAAGCTTTCTTT. Amino acids: CASSTLTAGNTEAFF.

The chain has TRBV10-3 and TRBJ2-1; D unclear. The CDR3 has 13 amino acids. The germline CDR1 and CDR2 sequences are ENHRY and SYGVKD. V shed 6 bases and J shed 5 bases, with 11 bases lying between them. In DNA form, the CDR3 reads TGTGCCATCAGGCGGCTGTTAGACAATGAGCAGTTCTTC. Translating gives CAIRRLLDNEQFF.

The V and J genes are TRBV7-8 and TRBJ2-5, with D possibly matching TRBD1 (6 bases). The CDR3 contains 17 residues. The V and J ends lost 3 bases and 1 base respectively, with 18 bases between them. Germline-derived CDR1 and CDR2 are SGHVS and FQNEAQ. DNA for the CDR3: TGTGCCAGCAGCTTTTTCCTACAGGGAAAAATCCAAGAGACCCAGTACTTC. This gives the protein CASSFFLQGKIQETQYF.

The chain is built from TRBV4-3 and TRBJ2-1; D might be TRBD1 (6 bases). The CDR3 covers 16 residues. Trimming removed 3 bases from V and 5 bases from J, with 17 bases in between. Germline assignment: CDR1 LGHNA and CDR2 YSLEER. CDR3 sequence: CASSHEGTWPDNEQFF. DNA for the CDR3: TGCGCCAGCAGCCATGAAGGGACATGGCCGGACAATGAGCAGTTCTTC.

V is TRBV4-3 and J is TRBJ2-1, with 9 bases identical to TRBD2. In germline, CDR1 is LGHNA, CDR2 YSLEER. The CDR3 is made up of 16 amino acids. V lost 0 bases and J lost 7; bases outside the gene matches: 7. The DNA for the CDR3 is TGCGCCAGCAGCCAAGATCGTAGCGGGAGTTTGAATGAGCAGTTCTTC. It translates to CASSQDRSGSLNEQFF.

J is TRBJ2-3 and V is TRBV7-2, with D perhaps matching TRBD2 (5 bases). This CDR3 region has 14 residues. Per germline, CDR1 SGHTA and CDR2 FQGNSA. The V end lost 5 bases, the J end lost 0 bases, and 9 bases lay between the germline ends. CDR3 residues: CASSGGQSTDTQYF. CDR3 nucleotides: TGTGCCAGCAGCGGCGGGCAAAGCACAGATACGCAGTATTTT.

The CDR3 DNA follows: TGTGCCAGCAGCTTAGCAGGGGCCGAAGCTTTCTTT. Its translation is CASSLAGAEAFF. This chain joins TRBV7-6 and TRBJ1-1, with D possibly matching TRBD1 (5 bases). V was pared by 0 bases and J by 8 bases, with 7 bases between. This CDR3 contains 12 residues. In germline, CDR1 is SGHVS, CDR2 FNYEAQ.

This clone occurred a few times. The CDR3 sequence: CASSLQGYNEQFF. The CDR3 region has the DNA TGTGCCAGCTCACTCCAGGGCTACAATGAGCAGTTCTTC. The V gene is TRBV18, the J gene TRBJ2-1; tentatively, D is TRBD1 (5 bases). Germline assignment: CDR1 KGHSH and CDR2 LQKENI. V was cut by 4 bases and J by 3 bases, with 7 bases left in between. This CDR3 is 13 amino acids long.

The V and J genes are TRBV5-6 and TRBJ2-7; TRBD2 aligns across 7 bases. V lost 4 bases, J lost 2 bases, and 6 bases stayed unmatched. The CDR3 is 14 amino acids. The germline CDR1 and CDR2 sequences are SGHDT and YYEEEE. CDR3: CASSLSGVTYEQYF. The DNA of the CDR3 is TGTGCCAGCAGCCTAAGCGGGGTTACCTACGAGCAGTACTTC.

The chain joins TRBV6-1 to TRBJ2-7; TRBD2 matches 7 bases. V was pared by 4 bases and J by 3 bases, with 6 bases of the junction left unmatched. This CDR3 contains 14 residues. Germline V gene lookup returns CDR1 MNHNS and CDR2 SASEGT. The CDR3 here is CASSGEGPRYEQYF. CDR3 nucleotide sequence: TGTGCCAGCAGTGGGGAGGGACCCCGCTACGAGCAGTACTTC.

The rearrangement joins TRBV4-2 to TRBJ2-2; D gene uncertain. CDR1 is LGHNA, CDR2 YNFKEQ, per germline. This CDR3 contains 15 residues. Trimming stripped 0 bases from V and 0 bases from J, with 5 bases between. The CDR3 nucleotides are TGTGCCAGCAGCCAAGAAACAGCGAACACCGGGGAGCTGTTTTTT. It yields the protein CASSQETANTGELFF.

This clone was seen a few times. The chain couples TRBV11-3 to TRBJ2-7; 11 nucleotides match TRBD1. The V and J ends lost 5 bases and 6 bases, in that order; junction bases with no gene match: 6. Germline V gene data show CDR1 as SGHNT and CDR2 as YENEEA. This CDR3 is 14 amino acids long. DNA of the CDR3: TGTGCCAGCAGCGTCGGGACAGGGGGTTTCGAGCAGTACTTC. Its translation is CASSVGTGGFEQYF.